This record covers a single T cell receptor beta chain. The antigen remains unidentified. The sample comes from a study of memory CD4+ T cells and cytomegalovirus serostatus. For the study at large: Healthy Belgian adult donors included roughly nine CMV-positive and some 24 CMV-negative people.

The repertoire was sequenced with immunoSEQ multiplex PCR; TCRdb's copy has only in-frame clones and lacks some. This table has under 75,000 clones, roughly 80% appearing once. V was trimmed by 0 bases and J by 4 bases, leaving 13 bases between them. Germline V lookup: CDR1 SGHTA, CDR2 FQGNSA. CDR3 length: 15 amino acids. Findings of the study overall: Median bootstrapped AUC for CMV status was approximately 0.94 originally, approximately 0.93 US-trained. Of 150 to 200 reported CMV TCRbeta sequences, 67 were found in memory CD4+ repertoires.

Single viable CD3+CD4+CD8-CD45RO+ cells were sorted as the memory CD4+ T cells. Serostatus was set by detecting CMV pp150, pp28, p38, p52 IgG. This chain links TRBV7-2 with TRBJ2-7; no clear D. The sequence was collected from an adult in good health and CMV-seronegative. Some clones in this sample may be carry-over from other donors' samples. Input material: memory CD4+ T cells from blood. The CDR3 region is CASSLASSDPYEQYF. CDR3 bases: TGTGCCAGCAGCTTAGCGTCGTCGGATCCTTACGAGCAGTACTTC.